These 7 T cell receptor beta chains share one sample of origin, sequenced in a study of blood T cell repertoires in COVID-19. The method was immunoSEQ multiplex PCR; TCRdb's version includes in-frame clones alone and lacks a portion of them. The repertoire holds 84,000 or so clones, with roughly 78% as singletons. What was sequenced was peripheral blood. These receptors were taken from a man aged 55 to 70 with COVID-19, enrolled during active disease.

This clone was picked up many times. V and J are TRBV15 and TRBJ2-7; 7 bases line up with TRBD1. The germline V gene has CDR1 LNHNV and CDR2 YYDKDF (reference sequence). CDR3 size: 15 residues. V shed 3 bases and J 0 bases; nucleotides not matched to a gene: 5. The CDR3 nucleotides read TGTGCCACCAGCAGGTTAGGGGGCGACTCCTACGAGCAGTACTTC. It specifies CATSRLGGDSYEQYF.

The J gene is TRBJ2-2, the V gene TRBV4-3; 12 nucleotides agree with TRBD2. Germline CDR1 reads LGHNA; CDR2 reads YSLEER. V lost 0 bases, J lost 3 bases, and 5 bases stayed unmatched. This CDR3 region has 18 residues. Written as DNA, the CDR3 is TGCGCCAGCAGCCAAGAGCTAGCGGGAGGGCGTTACACCGGGGAGCTGTTTTTT. Translating it yields CASSQELAGGRYTGELFF.

This clone was counted a few times. V is TRBV5-1 and J is TRBJ1-1; 9 bases match TRBD1. The CDR3 totals 14 residues. The germline CDR1 and CDR2 sequences are SGHRS and YFSETQ. V was pared by 7 bases and J by 1 base, with 5 bases of the junction left unmatched. The CDR3 DNA is TGCGCCAGCGGTCGGGACAGGGAGAACACTGAAGCTTTCTTT. Protein: CASGRDRENTEAFF.

This chain uses TRBV19 with TRBJ1-5, with D possibly TRBD1 on 6 matching bases. The V end lost 7 bases, the J end lost 0 bases, and 13 bases lay between the germline ends. CDR1 is LNHDA, CDR2 SQIVND, per germline (reference sequence). There are 15 residues in the CDR3. The CDR3 region is CASTRGQNSNQPQHF. DNA for the CDR3: TGTGCCAGTACCCGAGGACAGAATAGCAATCAGCCCCAGCATTTT.

This clone appeared once. The V and J genes are TRBV6-5 and TRBJ1-1, with a possible D match to TRBD1 (5 bases). CDR3 size: 14 residues. Germline V CDR1 and CDR2: MNHEY, SVGAGI. V was clipped by 7 bases and J by 6 bases, with 18 bases between them. In DNA form, the CDR3 reads TGTGCCAGCACCCTGACAGACACATGGGCTGAAGCTTTCTTT. Protein sequence: CASTLTDTWAEAFF.

The chain carries TRBV6-4 and TRBJ2-1; D unclear. The CDR3 consists of 15 residues. Germline CDR1 reads MRHNA; CDR2 reads SNTAGT. V dropped 5 bases and J dropped 0 bases, with 11 bases sitting between them. Written as DNA, the CDR3 is TGTGCCAGCAGTTCGGGTCCGATCTCCTACAATGAGCAGTTCTTC. Amino acids: CASSSGPISYNEQFF.

The chain has TRBV15 and TRBJ2-1, with 10 bases identical to TRBD1. J was trimmed by 5 bases and V by 0 bases; bases with no gene match: 4. Germline-derived CDR1 and CDR2 are LNHNV and YYDKDF (reference sequence). The CDR3 has 16 amino acids. The CDR3 sequence: CATSREPGQGNNEQFF. The CDR3 bases are TGTGCCACCAGCAGAGAACCGGGACAGGGGAACAATGAGCAGTTCTTC.